A selection of T cell receptor beta chains follows, all from one sample in a study of cytomegalovirus exposure and HLA in healthy donors. Clones were sequenced by immunoSEQ multiplex PCR, and TCRdb holds only the in-frame ones, with some missing. The sample includes some 130,000 clones, around 74% seen only once; the top ten take roughly 7.2%. Sequencing was carried out using PBMCs. These receptors were taken from a male donor in good health and CMV-seronegative. Both conserved end residues are part of each CDR3. The order of the fields is D gene, J gene, clone size, V gene, CDR3 DNA, CDR3 protein. D genes are given only for firm matches. Not all rows give a size; the values are once, few, many and, for expanded clones, a class.

>-|TRBJ2-1|few|TRBV5-1
TGCGCCAGCAGCCCGGGAGATTATAATAGTGAGCAGTTCTTC
CASSPGDYNSEQFF
>-|TRBJ2-1|-|TRBV2
TGTGCCAGTCAGGGCGACTCCTACAATGAGCAGTTCTTC
CASQGDSYNEQFF
>-|TRBJ2-1|-|TRBV2
TGTGCCAGCAGTAATAGAAGGGGATCCCTGAGGAATGAGCAGTTCTTC
CASSNRRGSLRNEQFF
>TRBD1|TRBJ1-1|-|TRBV7-2
TGTGCCAGCACCGACAGGGGGAAGACTGAAGCTTTCTTT
CASTDRGKTEAFF
>-|TRBJ2-1|-|TRBV5-4
TGTGCCAGCAGCGGAGCGTCTCACAATGAGCAGTTCTTC
CASSGASHNEQFF
>-|TRBJ2-3|-|TRBV11-2
TGTGCCAGCAGCTTAGATCCCCCGAAAATAGATTTT
CASSLDPPKIDF
>-|TRBJ1-1|-|TRBV29-1
TGCAGCGCGTCACAGTTTGTGAACACTGAAGCTTTCTTT
CSASQFVNTEAFF
>TRBD1|TRBJ1-3|few|TRBV11-2
TGTGCCAGCAGCTTAGATGGGACAGGGCTCAAAGGGAACACCATATATTTT
CASSLDGTGLKGNTIYF
>-|TRBJ1-1|-|TRBV5-3
TGTGCCAGAAGCTTGGTACAGCCTGAAGCTTTCTTT
CARSLVQPEAFF
>-|TRBJ2-1|-|TRBV2
TGTGCCAGCAGTGATAGGGGGAGCTCACACTCCTACAATGAGCAGTTCTTC
CASSDRGSSHSYNEQFF
>TRBD1|TRBJ2-7|-|TRBV7-2
TGTGCCAGCAGCGGGAAGGGGACAGCTTGGAGCGAGCAGTACTTC
CASSGKGTAWSEQYF
>-|TRBJ2-4|once|TRBV4-2
TGTGCCAGCAGCCAAGAACTGACAAGAGGAGGAAACATTCAGTACTTC
CASSQELTRGGNIQYF
>TRBD1|TRBJ1-2|few|TRBV30
TGTGCCTGGAGTAGGGACAGGTCGACCTCTAACTATGGCTACACCTTC
CAWSRDRSTSNYGYTF
>-|TRBJ1-6|once|TRBV9
TGTGCCAGCAGCGTATCCGGTATCTATAATTCACCCCTCCACTTT
CASSVSGIYNSPLHF
>-|TRBJ1-5|once|TRBV28
TGTGCCAGCAGTTTCGACAGGAGTAGCAATCAGCCCCAGCATTTT
CASSFDRSSNQPQHF
>TRBD1|TRBJ1-1|-|TRBV5-1
TGCGCCAGCAGCTTGGCGGGGGACAGGGAAGCTTTCTTT
CASSLAGDREAFF
>-|TRBJ2-2|-|TRBV19
TGTGCCAGTAACAGGGTCGGCTACACCGGGGAGCTGTTTTTT
CASNRVGYTGELFF
>TRBD2|TRBJ2-1|-|TRBV27
TGTGCCAGCAGTTTCTCCGGGGGAGGGTCCTACAATGAGCAGTTCTTC
CASSFSGGGSYNEQFF
>-|TRBJ1-4|-|TRBV28
TGTGCCAGCAGGACCGCCCCAGGGGCTTTTAATGAAAAACTGTTTTTT
CASRTAPGAFNEKLFF
>-|TRBJ2-1|-|TRBV11-3
TGTGCCAGCAGCTTCGGTGGCTCGGGGGGCGGGTATGAGCAGTTCTTC
CASSFGGSGGGYEQFF
>TRBD2|TRBJ2-7|-|TRBV11-2
TGTGCCAGCAGACCCGTGGGAGGGTCCTACGAGCAGTACTTC
CASRPVGGSYEQYF
>-|TRBJ1-1|-|TRBV27
TGTGCCAGCGGACTTGGGGGGGCGGGCACTGAAGCTTTCTTT
CASGLGGAGTEAFF
>-|TRBJ1-4|-|TRBV14
TGTGCCAGCAGCCAACCCTCGCAGAAACTGTTTTTT
CASSQPSQKLFF
>-|TRBJ2-7|few|TRBV5-6
TGTGCCAGCAGCCGGCGGCCACCTTCCTACGAGCAGTACTTC
CASSRRPPSYEQYF
>-|TRBJ1-5|-|TRBV7-2
TGTGCCAGCAGCATAACTCGGTATCAGCCCCAGCATTTT
CASSITRYQPQHF
>-|TRBJ1-1|-|TRBV7-9
TGTGCCAGCAGCTTAGTAGTCGGGGCTGAAGCTTTCTTT
CASSLVVGAEAFF
>-|TRBJ2-2|-|TRBV6-6
TGTGCCAGCAGCGAAAGGACTATCGCGAACACCGGGGAGCTGTTTTTT
CASSERTIANTGELFF
>-|TRBJ2-3|-|TRBV14
TGTGCCAGCAGCCAAGTTAACGGAGATGCGCAGTATTTT
CASSQVNGDAQYF
>-|TRBJ2-7|few|TRBV28
TGTGCCAGCAGTTCTCAAAGGGACACCCCTAGCTACGAGCAGTACTTC
CASSSQRDTPSYEQYF
>TRBD1|TRBJ1-5|-|TRBV5-1
TGCGCCAGCAGCTTGGACCCGACAGGGGTTCAGCCCCAGCATTTT
CASSLDPTGVQPQHF
>-|TRBJ2-1|few|TRBV4-2
TGTGCCAGCAGCCAAGAGAGGCTCTTGTCTAGCTCCTACAATGAGCAGTTCTTC
CASSQERLLSSSYNEQFF
>-|TRBJ1-5|-|TRBV21-1
TGTGCCAGCAGCAAAGCCTGGCGTGACAGAACGGGTCAGCCCCAGCATTTT
CASSKAWRDRTGQPQHF
>-|TRBJ2-3|-|TRBV7-2
TGTGCCAGCAGCTTAGCGCGAACAGATACGCAGTATTTT
CASSLARTDTQYF
>TRBD1|TRBJ2-7|once|TRBV28
TGTGCCAGCACCGTTCCCCAGGGGGCTCGGGAGCAGTACTTC
CASTVPQGAREQYF
>TRBD1|TRBJ1-5|once|TRBV19
TGTGCCAGTAGTGTTATCGGGACAGGGGGGTATCAGCCCCAGCATTTT
CASSVIGTGGYQPQHF
>TRBD2|TRBJ2-3|-|TRBV19
TGTGCCAGTAGTATCAGCGGGGGGGGGTCAGATACGCAGTATTTT
CASSISGGGSDTQYF
>TRBD1|TRBJ2-1|-|TRBV19
TGTGCCAGTAGTATCCGGGACAGGGGAGGCAATGAGCAGTTCTTC
CASSIRDRGGNEQFF
>TRBD1|TRBJ1-3|-|TRBV7-9
TGTGCCAGCTGGGACAGCTCTGGAAACACCATATATTTT
CASWDSSGNTIYF
>-|TRBJ2-6|few|TRBV6-5
TGTGCCAGCAGTTACGGCCCCTCTGGGGCCAACGTCCTGACTTTC
CASSYGPSGANVLTF
>-|TRBJ2-6|-|TRBV7-2
TGTGCCAGCAGCTTACTCGCAGGGGTTCTAGGTGGGGCCAACGTCCTGACTTTC
CASSLLAGVLGGANVLTF
>-|TRBJ2-7|-|TRBV21-1
TGTGCCAGCAGCAGAACTTTACCGGGACTAGCGGGGGAAAACGGTTCCTACGAGCAGTACTTC
CASSRTLPGLAGENGSYEQYF
>-|TRBJ2-7|-|TRBV21-1
TGTGCCAGAGCGGGACTAGCGGGAGTAACCGAGCAGTACTTC
CARAGLAGVTEQYF
>TRBD2|TRBJ2-3|-|TRBV2
TGTGCCAGCAGCCCGGGACTAGCGGGACGGACAGATACGCAGTATTTT
CASSPGLAGRTDTQYF
>-|TRBJ2-1|-|TRBV4-1
TGCGCCAGCAGCCAAGTTCGAAGTGTCGGTGAGCAGTTCTTC
CASSQVRSVGEQFF
>TRBD1|TRBJ2-2|-|TRBV7-9
TGTGCCAGCAGCTTACCCTCCCCGACAGGGGTGAACACCGGGGAGCTGTTTTTT
CASSLPSPTGVNTGELFF
>-|TRBJ1-1|-|TRBV6-5
TGTGCCAGCAGTTACCCGGAGGGGAGCACTGAAGCTTTCTTT
CASSYPEGSTEAFF
>TRBD2|TRBJ2-1|-|TRBV9
TGTGCCAGCAGCGTAGCCGGGACTAGCGCCAATGAGCAGTTCTTC
CASSVAGTSANEQFF
>-|TRBJ2-1|once|TRBV9
TGTGCCAGCAGCGCGAGGCCGAGGGGGAATGAGCAGTTCTTC
CASSARPRGNEQFF
>-|TRBJ2-4|-|TRBV30
TGTGCCTGGAGTGTACAGGGTTCGGCCAAAAACATTCAGTACTTC
CAWSVQGSAKNIQYF
>TRBD2|TRBJ2-1|-|TRBV6-5
TGTGCCAGCAGTTCTATTGGACTAGCGGGAGTAAATGAGCAGTTCTTC
CASSSIGLAGVNEQFF
>TRBD2|TRBJ2-1|-|TRBV10-1
TGCGCCAGCAGTGAGCTAGCGGGAGGGAATTTTTTCGGTGAGCAGTTCTTC
CASSELAGGNFFGEQFF
>TRBD2|TRBJ2-7|-|TRBV5-6
TGTGCCAGCAGCCTCGGACTAGCGGGGGCCTACGAGCAGTACTTC
CASSLGLAGAYEQYF
>-|TRBJ1-1|-|TRBV10-1
TGCGCCAGCAGTGAGCCTCCACAGGGCGCAAACACTGAAGCTTTCTTT
CASSEPPQGANTEAFF
>-|TRBJ2-3|-|TRBV6-6
TGTGCCAGCAGTTACCGGGACTCCGGTGGGAGAAATACGCAGTATTTT
CASSYRDSGGRNTQYF
>TRBD1|TRBJ2-1|-|TRBV7-6
TGTGCCAGCAGCTTAGAACGACAGGGGTACAATGAGCAGTTCTTC
CASSLERQGYNEQFF
>-|TRBJ2-2|-|TRBV4-2
TGTGCCAGCGGCTGGGCAGAGAACACCGGGGAGCTGTTTTTT
CASGWAENTGELFF
>-|TRBJ1-4|-|TRBV15
TGTGCCACCAGCAGAGATCGGGGTGAAAAACTGTTTTTT
CATSRDRGEKLFF
>TRBD2|TRBJ2-7|-|TRBV13
TGTGCCAGCAGCTTATGGGGGGGTAACAACCACGAGCAGTACTTC
CASSLWGGNNHEQYF